These 22 T cell receptor beta chains were sequenced from one sample in a study of blood T cell repertoires in COVID-19. Libraries were prepared by immunoSEQ multiplex PCR; TCRdb keeps only in-frame clonotypes and omits some of them. The data show hundreds of thousands of clones, with 80% to 90% seen just once and 0.9% to 1.1% held by the top ten. The sample was PBMCs or T cells enriched from blood (not recorded which). The receptors originated from a man in his late teens or twenties who had recovered from COVID-19.

The CDR3 coding sequence is TGTGCCAGCAGTTTAGGGAGGAGCAATCAGCCCCAGCATTTT. As protein: CASSLGRSNQPQHF. The chain uses TRBV6-2 or TRBV6-3 and TRBJ1-5; D gene unclear. Trimming stripped 4 bases from V and 1 base from J, with 8 bases between. The germline V gene encodes CDR1 MNHEY and CDR2 SVGEGT. CDR3 length: 14 amino acids.

This chain joins TRBV28 and TRBJ1-2; TRBD1 agrees at 8 bases. The CDR3 loop spans 14 amino acids. Trimming took 5 bases from V and 6 from J; bases not matched to a gene: 8. Germline CDR1 MDHEN, CDR2 SYDVKM. In DNA, the CDR3 is TGTGCCAGCAGTGGAACAGGGGGTAAAGATGGCTACACCTTC. It translates to CASSGTGGKDGYTF.

This chain connects TRBV28 to TRBJ1-1; D remains unclear. This CDR3 is built from 13 residues. CDR1 is MDHEN, CDR2 SYDVKM, per germline. Trimming pared 7 bases from V and 1 base from J, leaving 10 bases between. CDR3 nucleotides: TGTGCCAGCACCATCTCCAGGAACACTGAAGCTTTCTTT. It yields the protein CASTISRNTEAFF.

This sequence joins TRBV5-1 and TRBJ1-2; 10 bases agree with TRBD1. Germline V gene lookup returns CDR1 SGHRS and CDR2 YFSETQ. The CDR3 has 15 residues. V lost 0 bases to trimming and J lost 5 bases; unmatched junction nucleotides: 4. CDR3 region: CASSLALGQGYGYTF. The CDR3 bases are TGCGCCAGCAGCTTGGCCCTGGGACAGGGGTATGGCTACACCTTC.

The CDR3 loop reads CASSSTAGAGNTIYF. The CDR3 nucleotides read TGTGCCAGCAGCTCTACCGCAGGGGCAGGAAACACCATATATTTT. The chain has TRBV7-2 and TRBJ1-3; TRBD1 might be the D (6 bases). Germline V CDR1 and CDR2: SGHTA, FQGNSA. CDR3 size: 15 residues. V was clipped by 4 bases and J by 4 bases, with 14 bases between them.

The V call is TRBV9, the J call TRBJ2-1; TRBD1 matches 8 bases. The CDR3 length is 16 residues. Trimming removed 2 bases from V and 2 bases from J; junction bases left unmatched: 6. The germline CDR1 and CDR2 sequences are SGDLS and YYNGEE. DNA for the CDR3: TGTGCCAGCAGCGTCCACCCGGGACAGGCCTACAATGAGCAGTTCTTC. Its protein product is CASSVHPGQAYNEQFF. The full variable domain, with the rest looked up from reference TRBV9 and TRBJ2-1, is DSGVTQTPKHLITATGQRVTLRCSPRSGDLSVYWYQQSLDQGLQFLIQYYNGEERAKGNILERFSAQQFPDLHSELNLSSLELGDSALYFCASSVHPGQAYNEQFFGPGTRLTVL.

CDR3 coding DNA: TGTGCCAGCAGCTCGGACAGGGGTGGAAACACCATATATTTT. Protein product: CASSSDRGGNTIYF. The genes are TRBV7-2 and TRBJ1-3; 9 bases are a match to TRBD1. Germline CDR1 is SGHTA and CDR2 is FQGNSA. This CDR3 has 14 amino acids. Trimming removed 4 bases from V and 3 bases from J; junction bases left unmatched: 1.

The chain is built from TRBV18 and TRBJ1-1; possibly TRBD1 for D (5 bases). Germline V gene sequence: CDR1 KGHSH, CDR2 LQKENI. V was cut by 3 bases and J by 0 bases, with 17 bases left in between. This CDR3 is 17 amino acids long. The CDR3 spells CASSPSTAQTLNTEAFF. The CDR3 bases are TGTGCCAGCTCACCGTCGACAGCCCAGACCTTGAACACTGAAGCTTTCTTT.

V and J are TRBV19 and TRBJ2-5; 10 nucleotides agree with TRBD2. The CDR3 is made up of 16 amino acids. Germline CDR1 reads LNHDA; CDR2 reads SQIVND (reference sequence). V was clipped by 5 bases and J by 5 bases; unmatched bases: 11. This chain's CDR3 is CASSYRSASGGETQYF. CDR3 sequence (DNA): TGTGCCAGTAGTTATCGGTCGGCTAGCGGGGGTGAGACCCAGTACTTC.

The chain combines TRBV5-4 with TRBJ1-2; TRBD1 aligns across 8 bases. CDR1 SGHNT and CDR2 YYREEE come from the germline V gene (reference sequence). Losses at the gene ends were 4 bases for V and 1 base for J; bases not matched to a gene: 3. The CDR3 consists of 14 residues. The CDR3 DNA reads TGTGCCAGCAGCGGGACAGGCCTTAACTATGGCTACACCTTC. Its translation: CASSGTGLNYGYTF. The variable domain in full, completed from reference TRBV5-4 and TRBJ1-2, reads ETGVTQSPTHLIKTRGQQVTLRCSSQSGHNTVSWYQQALGQGPQFIFQYYREEENGRGNFPPRFSGLQFPNYSSELNVNALELDDSALYLCASSGTGLNYGYTFGSGTRLTVV.

V and J are TRBV7-9 and TRBJ2-2, with 8 nucleotides matching TRBD2. The germline CDR1 and CDR2 sequences are SEHNR and FQNEAQ (reference sequence). The V segment lost 11 bases and the J segment 5 bases; nucleotides outside the gene matches: 10. The CDR3 loop spans 14 amino acids. CDR3 nucleotide sequence: TGTGCCGAAAATAGCGGGACTTTGACCGGGGAGCTGTTTTTT. Translating gives CAENSGTLTGELFF.

The chain links TRBV5-1 to TRBJ2-7, with 7 bases lining up with TRBD1. The CDR3 covers 13 residues. Germline values: CDR1 SGHRS, CDR2 YFSETQ. J was trimmed by 3 bases and V by 2 bases; bases with no gene match: 2. As DNA, the CDR3 is TGCGCCAGCAGCTTCCCAGGGGGCTACGAGCAGTACTTC. This encodes CASSFPGGYEQYF.

V gene TRBV18 combines with J gene TRBJ2-7; maybe TRBD1 (6 bases). Germline assignment: CDR1 KGHSH and CDR2 LQKENI. The CDR3 has 14 residues. The V end was cut by 4 bases, the J end by 3 bases, with 13 bases between. This CDR3 reads CASSLGTQNYEQYF. The CDR3 nucleotides are TGTGCCAGCTCACTTGGGACACAGAACTACGAGCAGTACTTC. The whole variable domain, remainder taken from reference TRBV18 and TRBJ2-7, is NAGVMQNPRHLVRRRGQEARLRCSPMKGHSHVYWYRQLPEEGLKFMVYLQKENIIDESGMPKERFSAEFPKEGPSILRIQQVVRGDSAAYFCASSLGTQNYEQYFGPGTRLTVT.

The chain joins TRBV2 to TRBJ1-2, with D uncertain. Germline CDR1 reads SNHLY; CDR2 reads FYNNEI. The V end was cut by 8 bases, the J end by 2 bases, with 9 bases between. The CDR3 is 12 residues long. The CDR3 coding sequence is TGTGCCAGCGTGGAACAGAACTATGGCTACACCTTC. Encoded protein: CASVEQNYGYTF.

The chain is built from TRBV7-9 and TRBJ2-1; D might be TRBD1 (6 bases). V was pared by 5 bases and J by 6 bases, with 17 bases between. Germline V gene data show CDR1 as SEHNR and CDR2 as FQNEAQ (reference sequence). This CDR3 has 15 amino acids. The CDR3, as DNA: TGTGCCAGCAGCCGGCCCGGGACACTCGTCAATGAGCAGTTCTTC. Its protein product is CASSRPGTLVNEQFF.

The gene calls are TRBV5-1 and TRBJ1-3; D might be TRBD1 (5 bases). The CDR3 length is 14 residues. Germline V gene lookup returns CDR1 SGHRS and CDR2 YFSETQ. Trimming removed 4 bases at V and 8 bases at J, with 16 bases between. CDR3 coding DNA: TGCGCCAGCAGCCGAGGGGACGGAGGGGACACCATATATTTT. It translates to CASSRGDGGDTIYF.

V is TRBV20-1 and J is TRBJ2-2; maybe TRBD2 (7 bases). V gave up 3 bases and J gave up 6 bases, with 14 bases separating them. Per the germline V gene, CDR1 is DFQATT and CDR2 is SNEGSKA (reference sequence). This CDR3 is 14 amino acids long. The CDR3 spells CSASLGGGAGELFF. The CDR3 DNA is TGCAGTGCTAGTTTGGGAGGGGGAGCCGGGGAGCTGTTTTTT.

The rearrangement links TRBV28 to TRBJ1-2, with TRBD1 as a possible D gene (5 bases). V was cut by 6 bases and J by 0 bases, with 17 bases left in between. The CDR3 extends over 16 amino acids. Germline CDR1 reads MDHEN; CDR2 reads SYDVKM. This CDR3 reads CASSDIRESANYGYTF. The CDR3 nucleotides read TGTGCCAGCAGCGACATCAGGGAATCCGCTAACTATGGCTACACCTTC.

This sequence joins TRBV5-5 and TRBJ2-1; D might be TRBD1 (5 bases). The CDR3 consists of 14 residues. CDR1 is SGHKS, CDR2 YYEKEE, per germline (reference sequence). Trimming took 0 bases from V and 10 from J, leaving 14 bases between them. The CDR3 is CASSLGQPGGEQFF. For the CDR3, the DNA is TGTGCCAGCAGCTTGGGACAGCCGGGTGGAGAGCAGTTCTTC.

The chain is built from TRBV30 and TRBJ1-3; unclear D gene. This CDR3 is 12 amino acids long. With 0 bases removed from V and 6 bases from J, the gap between germline ends came to 6 bases. Germline loops: CDR1 GTSNPN, CDR2 SVGIG (reference sequence). CDR3 amino acids: CAWSVAKNTIYF. In nucleotides, the CDR3 is TGTGCCTGGAGTGTGGCAAAAAACACCATATATTTT. Drawing the rest from reference TRBV30 and TRBJ1-3, the complete variable domain is SQTIHQWPATLVQPVGSPLSLECTVEGTSNPNLYWYRQAAGRGLQLLFYSVGIGQISSEVPQNLSASRPQDRQFILSSKKLLLSDSGFYLCAWSVAKNTIYFGEGSWLTVV.

V gene TRBV11-1 combines with J gene TRBJ1-1; 10 bases agree with TRBD1. This CDR3 is 15 amino acids long. Trimming at V came to 5 bases and at J to 4 bases, leaving 7 bases not matched to a gene. In germline, CDR1 is SGHAT, CDR2 FQDESV (reference sequence). The CDR3: CASSDRDRGFTEAFF. The CDR3 region has the DNA TGTGCCAGCAGCGACAGGGACAGGGGATTCACTGAAGCTTTCTTT.

The chain recombines TRBV2 with TRBJ2-6; tentative D call: TRBD1 (5 bases). The CDR3 has 15 amino acids. Germline V gene lookup returns CDR1 SNHLY and CDR2 FYNNEI. Trimming took off 6 bases at V and 2 bases at J, with 11 bases between the two ends. The CDR3 loop is CASSTTGTGANVLTF. Written as DNA, the CDR3 is TGTGCCAGCAGCACTACAGGCACTGGGGCCAACGTCCTGACTTTC. Full variable domain (rest looked up from reference TRBV2 and TRBJ2-6): EPEVTQTPSHQVTQMGQEVILRCVPISNHLYFYWYRQILGQKVEFLVSFYNNEISEKSEIFDDQFSVERPDGSNFTLKIRSTKLEDSAMYFCASSTTGTGANVLTFGAGSRLTVL.